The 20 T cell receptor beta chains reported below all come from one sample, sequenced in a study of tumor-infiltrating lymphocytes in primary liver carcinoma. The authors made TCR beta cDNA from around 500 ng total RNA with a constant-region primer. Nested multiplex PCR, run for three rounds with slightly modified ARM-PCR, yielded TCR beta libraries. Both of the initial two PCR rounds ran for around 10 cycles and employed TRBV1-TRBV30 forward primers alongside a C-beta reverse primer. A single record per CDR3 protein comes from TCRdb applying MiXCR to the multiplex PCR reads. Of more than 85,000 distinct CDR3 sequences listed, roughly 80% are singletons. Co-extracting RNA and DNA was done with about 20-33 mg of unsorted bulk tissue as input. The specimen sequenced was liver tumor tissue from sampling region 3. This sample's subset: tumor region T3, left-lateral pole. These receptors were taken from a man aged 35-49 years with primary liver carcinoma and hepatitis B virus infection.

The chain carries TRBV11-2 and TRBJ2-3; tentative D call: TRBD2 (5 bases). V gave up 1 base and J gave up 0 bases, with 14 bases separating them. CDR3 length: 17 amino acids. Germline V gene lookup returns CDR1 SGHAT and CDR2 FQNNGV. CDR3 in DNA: TGTGCCAGCAGCTTAGCATTGGGGAGAGGGAGCACAGATACGCAGTATTTT. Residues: CASSLALGRGSTDTQYF.

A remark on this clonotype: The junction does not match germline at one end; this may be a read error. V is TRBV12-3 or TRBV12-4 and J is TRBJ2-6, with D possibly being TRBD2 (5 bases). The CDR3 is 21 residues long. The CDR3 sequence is CANSRTLLVPSRASGANVLTF. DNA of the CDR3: TGTGCCAACAGTCGGACCCTACTAGTCCCCAGTCGGGCCTCTGGCGCCAACGTCCTGACTTTT.

CDR3 sequence: CASSWDSGDYEQYF. DNA for the CDR3: TGTGCCAGCAGTTGGGACTCAGGGGACTACGAGCAGTACTTC. This chain uses TRBV6-2 or TRBV6-3 with TRBJ2-7; D tentatively fits TRBD1 or TRBD2 (6 bases each). The V and J ends lost 4 bases and 3 bases respectively, with 13 bases between them. The CDR3 runs 14 residues. Per germline, CDR1 MNHEY and CDR2 SVGEGT.

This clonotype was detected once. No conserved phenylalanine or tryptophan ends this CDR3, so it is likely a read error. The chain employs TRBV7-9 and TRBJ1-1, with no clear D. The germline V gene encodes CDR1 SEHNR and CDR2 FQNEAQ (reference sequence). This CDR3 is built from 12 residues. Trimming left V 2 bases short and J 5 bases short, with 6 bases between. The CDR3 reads CASSLFNTEAFS. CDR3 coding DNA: TGTGCCAGCAGCTTATTCAATACTGAAGCTTTCTCT.

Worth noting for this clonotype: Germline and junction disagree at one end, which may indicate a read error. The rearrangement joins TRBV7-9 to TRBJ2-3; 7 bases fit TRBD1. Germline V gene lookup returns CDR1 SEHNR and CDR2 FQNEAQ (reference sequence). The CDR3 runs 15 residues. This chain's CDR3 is CASSLRRQGLDTKYF. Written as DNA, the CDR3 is TGTGCCAGCAGCTTAAGGCGACAGGGATTAGATACGAAGTATTTT.

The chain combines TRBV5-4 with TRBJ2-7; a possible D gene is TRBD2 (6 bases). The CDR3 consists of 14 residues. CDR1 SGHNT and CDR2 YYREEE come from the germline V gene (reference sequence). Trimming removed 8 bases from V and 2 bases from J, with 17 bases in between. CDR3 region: CASRSRDFPYEQYF. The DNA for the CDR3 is TGTGCCAGTAGATCAAGGGACTTCCCCTACGAGCAGTACTTC.

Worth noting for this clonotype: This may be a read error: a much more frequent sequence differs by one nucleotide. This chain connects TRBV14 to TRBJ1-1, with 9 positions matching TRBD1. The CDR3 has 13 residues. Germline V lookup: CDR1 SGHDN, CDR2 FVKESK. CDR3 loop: CVSSQGQGIEAFF. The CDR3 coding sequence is TGTGTCAGCAGCCAAGGACAGGGGATAGAAGCTTTCTTT.

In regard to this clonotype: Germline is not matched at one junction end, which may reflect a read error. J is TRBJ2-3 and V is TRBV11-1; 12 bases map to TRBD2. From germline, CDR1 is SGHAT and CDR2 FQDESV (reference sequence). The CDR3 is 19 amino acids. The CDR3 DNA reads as TGCTCCAGCAGCGGGGCTCGGACTAGCGGGATGGCCCTGACAGATACGCAGTATTTT. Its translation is CSSSGARTSGMALTDTQYF.

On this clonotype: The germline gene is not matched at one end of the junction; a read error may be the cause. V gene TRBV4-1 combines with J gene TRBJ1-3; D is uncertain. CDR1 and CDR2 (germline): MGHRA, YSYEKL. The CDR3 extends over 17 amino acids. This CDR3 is CAGSLTHVTGSGNTIYF. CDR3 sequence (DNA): TGCGCCGGCAGCCTCACACATGTTACGGGGTCTGGAAACACCATATATTTT.

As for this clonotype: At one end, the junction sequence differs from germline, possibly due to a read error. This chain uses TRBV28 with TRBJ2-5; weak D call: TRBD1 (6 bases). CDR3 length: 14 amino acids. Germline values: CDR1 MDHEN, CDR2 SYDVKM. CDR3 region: CASSRGHGSETRYF. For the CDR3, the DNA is TGTGCCAGTAGCCGGGGACATGGGTCGGAGACCCGGTACTTC.

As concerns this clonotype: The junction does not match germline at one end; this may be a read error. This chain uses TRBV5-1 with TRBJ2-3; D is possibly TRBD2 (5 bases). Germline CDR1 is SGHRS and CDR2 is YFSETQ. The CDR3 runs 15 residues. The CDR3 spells CASSDSASTADTQCF. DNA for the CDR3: TGCGCCAGCAGCGATAGTGCTAGCACGGCAGATACACAGTGTTTT.

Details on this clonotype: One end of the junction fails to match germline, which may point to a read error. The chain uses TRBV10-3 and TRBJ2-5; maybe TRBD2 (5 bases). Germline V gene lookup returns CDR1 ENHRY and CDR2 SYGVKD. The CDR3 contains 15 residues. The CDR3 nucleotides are TGTACCATCAGTGAGTCTAAGGGAGCGGCAGAGACCCAGTACTTC. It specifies CTISESKGAAETQYF.

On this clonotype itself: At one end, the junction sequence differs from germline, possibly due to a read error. The CDR3 is CAISPGGRARARNIQYF. The CDR3 DNA sequence: TGTGCCATCAGCCCAGGGGGTAGAGCCCGGGCCAGAAACATTCAGTACTTC. The chain links TRBV12-3 or TRBV12-4 to TRBJ2-4; 7 positions match TRBD1. CDR3 length equals 17 residues.

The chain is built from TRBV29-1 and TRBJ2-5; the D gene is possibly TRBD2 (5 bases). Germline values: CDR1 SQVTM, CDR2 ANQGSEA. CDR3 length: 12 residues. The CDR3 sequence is CILLTSGGTQYF. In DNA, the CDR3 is TGCATCCTTCTGACAAGCGGAGGGACCCAGTACTTC. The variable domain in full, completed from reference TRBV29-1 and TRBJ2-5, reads SAVISQKPSRDICQRGTSLTIQCQVDSQVTMMFWYRQQPGQSLTLIATANQGSEATYESGFVIDKFPISRPNLTFSTLTVSNMSPEDSSIYLCILLTSGGTQYFGPGTRLLVL.

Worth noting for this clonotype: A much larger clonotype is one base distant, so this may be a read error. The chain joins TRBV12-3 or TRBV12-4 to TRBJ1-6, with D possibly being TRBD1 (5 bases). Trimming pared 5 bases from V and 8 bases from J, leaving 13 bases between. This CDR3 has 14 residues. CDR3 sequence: CASSADRRYSPLHF. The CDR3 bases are TGTGCCAGCAGTGCAGACAGACGATATTCACCCCTCCACTTT.

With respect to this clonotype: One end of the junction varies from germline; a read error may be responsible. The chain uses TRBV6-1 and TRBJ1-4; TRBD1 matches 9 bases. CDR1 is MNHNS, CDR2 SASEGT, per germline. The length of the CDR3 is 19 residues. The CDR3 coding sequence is TGTGCCAGAAGTGACATCCGGGACAGGGAATTCTCAACTAATGAAAAACTATTTTTT. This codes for CARSDIRDREFSTNEKLFF.

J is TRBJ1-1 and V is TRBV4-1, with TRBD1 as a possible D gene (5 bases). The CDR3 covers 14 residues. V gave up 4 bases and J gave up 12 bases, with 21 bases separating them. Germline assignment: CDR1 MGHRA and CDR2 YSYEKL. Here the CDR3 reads CASSRGVANTKTFF. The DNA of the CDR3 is TGCGCCAGCAGCCGGGGGGTGGCTAACACTAAAACTTTCTTT.

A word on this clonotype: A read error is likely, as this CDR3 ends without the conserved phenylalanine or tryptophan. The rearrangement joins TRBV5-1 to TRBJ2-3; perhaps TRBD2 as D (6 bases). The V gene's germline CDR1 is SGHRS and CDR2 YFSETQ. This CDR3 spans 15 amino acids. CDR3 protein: CASSHIRTNTDTQYS. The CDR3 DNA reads TGCGCGAGCAGCCACATCCGGACTAACACAGATACGCAGTATTCT.

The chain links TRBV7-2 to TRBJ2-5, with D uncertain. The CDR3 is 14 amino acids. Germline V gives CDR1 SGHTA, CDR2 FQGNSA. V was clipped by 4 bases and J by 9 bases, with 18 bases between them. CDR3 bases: TGTGCCAGCAGCTCCTATGACGGAGCCCGGTCCCAGTACTTC. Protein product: CASSSYDGARSQYF.

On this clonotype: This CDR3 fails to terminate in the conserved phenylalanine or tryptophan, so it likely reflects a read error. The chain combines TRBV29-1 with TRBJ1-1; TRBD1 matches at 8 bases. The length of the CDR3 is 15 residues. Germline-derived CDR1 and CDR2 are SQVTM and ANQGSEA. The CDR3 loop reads CSVAGGWGMDTGAFL. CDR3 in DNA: TGCAGCGTTGCAGGGGGCTGGGGGATGGACACTGGAGCTTTCTTG.